Described below is a single TCR beta chain sequence and its context. The data were taken from a study of blood T cell repertoires in COVID-19. With 4 bases clipped from V and 6 bases from J, the junction kept 11 bases outside the gene matches. Germline V gives CDR1 PRHDT, CDR2 FYEKMQ (reference sequence). CDR3 length: 16 residues. Clones were read by immunoSEQ multiplex PCR, and TCRdb kept only the in-frame ones, dropping some. The profile covers 350,000 or so clones, with roughly 84% appearing a single time and 0.9% to 1.2% taken by the ten largest. The specimen was PBMCs or T cells enriched from blood (not recorded which). The clonotype was recovered from a woman aged 30 to 39 who had recovered from COVID-19. V is TRBV13 and J is TRBJ2-3; TRBD2 matches 9 bases. CDR3 loop: CASSSLRGGAADTQYF. CDR3 DNA: TGTGCCAGCAGCTCCCTTCGCGGGGGGGCCGCCGATACGCAGTATTTT.